Below, 2 T cell receptor beta chains from the same sample are listed, as sequenced in a study of shared clonotypes between healthy human individuals. TCRdb's copy holds only in-frame clones and misses some; the assay was immunoSEQ multiplex PCR. This repertoire shows under 2,500,000 clones, about 94% found once; its top ten account for less than 0.15%. Sequenced: naive CD4+ T cells sorted from blood. Indicated subset: CD45RA+ positively selected. The receptors shown here come from a man younger than 35 in good health.

Points on this clone: Other DNA sequences in this specimen translate into the identical CDR3. This rearrangement joins TRBV5-4 to TRBJ2-7; 10 bases line up with TRBD2. With 4 bases clipped from V and 1 base from J, the junction kept 5 bases outside the gene matches. The CDR3 is 15 amino acids. Germline assignment: CDR1 SGHNT and CDR2 YYREEE (reference sequence). The CDR3 spells CASSRTSGSSYEQYF. The CDR3 DNA reads TGTGCCAGCAGCCGGACTAGCGGAAGTTCCTACGAGCAGTACTTC.

The gene calls are TRBV27 and TRBJ1-5; perhaps TRBD1 as D (5 bases). Per the germline V gene, CDR1 is MNHEY and CDR2 is SMNVEV (reference sequence). CDR3 length: 14 amino acids. CDR3 loop: CAPGGVRSNQPQHF. In nucleotides, the CDR3 is TGTGCACCCGGGGGAGTCCGAAGCAATCAGCCCCAGCATTTT.